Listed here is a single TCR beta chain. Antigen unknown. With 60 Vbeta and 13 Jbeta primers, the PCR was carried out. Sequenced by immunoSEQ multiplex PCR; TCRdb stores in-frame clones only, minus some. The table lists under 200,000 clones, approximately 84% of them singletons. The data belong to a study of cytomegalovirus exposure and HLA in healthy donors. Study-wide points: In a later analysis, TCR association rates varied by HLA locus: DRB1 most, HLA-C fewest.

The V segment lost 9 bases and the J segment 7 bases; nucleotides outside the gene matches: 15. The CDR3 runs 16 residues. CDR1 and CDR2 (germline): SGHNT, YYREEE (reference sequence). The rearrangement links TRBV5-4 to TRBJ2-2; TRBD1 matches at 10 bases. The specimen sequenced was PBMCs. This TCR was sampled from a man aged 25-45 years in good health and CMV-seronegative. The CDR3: CATMRGQGTISGELFF. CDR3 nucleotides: TGTGCCACTATGCGGGGACAGGGGACGATTAGCGGGGAGCTGTTTTTT.